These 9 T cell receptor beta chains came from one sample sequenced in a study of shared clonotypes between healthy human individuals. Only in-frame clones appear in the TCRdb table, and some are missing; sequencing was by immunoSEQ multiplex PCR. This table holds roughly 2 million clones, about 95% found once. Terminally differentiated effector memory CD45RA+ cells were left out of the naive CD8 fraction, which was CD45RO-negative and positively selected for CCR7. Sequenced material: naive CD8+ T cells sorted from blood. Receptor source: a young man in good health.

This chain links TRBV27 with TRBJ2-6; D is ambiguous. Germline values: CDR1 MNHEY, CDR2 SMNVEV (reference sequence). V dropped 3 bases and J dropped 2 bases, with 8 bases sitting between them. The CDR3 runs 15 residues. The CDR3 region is CASSFFGAGANVLTF. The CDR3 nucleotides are TGTGCCAGCAGTTTTTTTGGGGCTGGGGCCAACGTCCTGACTTTC.

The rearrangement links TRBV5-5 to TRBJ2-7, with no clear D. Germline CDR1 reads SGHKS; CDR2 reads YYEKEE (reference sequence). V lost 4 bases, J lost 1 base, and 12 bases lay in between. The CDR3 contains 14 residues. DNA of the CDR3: TGTGCCAGCAGCCCTTTAGTTGGATCCTACGAGCAGTACTTC. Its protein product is CASSPLVGSYEQYF.

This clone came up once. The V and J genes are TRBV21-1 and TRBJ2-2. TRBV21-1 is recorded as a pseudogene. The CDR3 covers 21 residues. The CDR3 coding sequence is TGTGCCAGCAGCAAAGCTCTTTGGCCGGCACCAATCTCTAATGGGGCCGGGGAGCTGTTTTTT. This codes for CASSKALWPAPISNGAGELFF.

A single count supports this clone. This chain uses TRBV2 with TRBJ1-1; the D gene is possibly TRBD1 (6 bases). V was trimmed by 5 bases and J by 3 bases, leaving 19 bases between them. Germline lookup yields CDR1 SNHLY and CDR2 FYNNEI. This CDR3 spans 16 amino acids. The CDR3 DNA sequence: TGTGCCAGCAGTACGCAGAAACAGGGAGGTGACACTGAAGCTTTCTTT. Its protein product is CASSTQKQGGDTEAFF.

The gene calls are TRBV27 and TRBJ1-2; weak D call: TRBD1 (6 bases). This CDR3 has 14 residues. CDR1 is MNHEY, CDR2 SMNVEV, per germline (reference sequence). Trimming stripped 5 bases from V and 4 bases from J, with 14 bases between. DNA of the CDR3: TGTGCCAGCAGTCCCCTGACAGGATTCTATGGCTACACCTTC. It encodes CASSPLTGFYGYTF.

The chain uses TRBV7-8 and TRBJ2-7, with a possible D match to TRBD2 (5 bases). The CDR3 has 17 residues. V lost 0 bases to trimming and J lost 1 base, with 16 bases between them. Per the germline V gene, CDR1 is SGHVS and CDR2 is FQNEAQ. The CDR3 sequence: CASSLAIAGIPSYEQYF. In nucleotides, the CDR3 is TGTGCCAGCAGCTTAGCGATTGCCGGGATACCTTCCTACGAGCAGTACTTC.

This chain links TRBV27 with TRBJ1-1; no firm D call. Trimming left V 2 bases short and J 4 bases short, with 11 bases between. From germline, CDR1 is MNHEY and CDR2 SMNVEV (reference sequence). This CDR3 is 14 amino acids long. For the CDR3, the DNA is TGTGCCAGCAGTTTAGTTGGTAGCTCCACTGAAGCTTTCTTT. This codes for CASSLVGSSTEAFF.

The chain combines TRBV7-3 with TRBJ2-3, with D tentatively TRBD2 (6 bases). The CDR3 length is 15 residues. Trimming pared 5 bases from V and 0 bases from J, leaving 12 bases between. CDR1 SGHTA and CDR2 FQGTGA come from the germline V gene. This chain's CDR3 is CASSPYGTSTDTQYF. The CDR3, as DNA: TGTGCCAGCAGCCCGTACGGGACTAGCACAGATACGCAGTATTTT.

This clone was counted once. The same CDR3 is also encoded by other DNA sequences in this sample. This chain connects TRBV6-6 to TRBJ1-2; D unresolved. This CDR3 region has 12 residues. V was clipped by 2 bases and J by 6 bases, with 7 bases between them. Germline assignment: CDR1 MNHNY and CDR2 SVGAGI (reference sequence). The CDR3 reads CASSYLGDGYTF. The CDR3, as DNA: TGTGCCAGCAGTTACCTTGGGGATGGCTACACCTTC.